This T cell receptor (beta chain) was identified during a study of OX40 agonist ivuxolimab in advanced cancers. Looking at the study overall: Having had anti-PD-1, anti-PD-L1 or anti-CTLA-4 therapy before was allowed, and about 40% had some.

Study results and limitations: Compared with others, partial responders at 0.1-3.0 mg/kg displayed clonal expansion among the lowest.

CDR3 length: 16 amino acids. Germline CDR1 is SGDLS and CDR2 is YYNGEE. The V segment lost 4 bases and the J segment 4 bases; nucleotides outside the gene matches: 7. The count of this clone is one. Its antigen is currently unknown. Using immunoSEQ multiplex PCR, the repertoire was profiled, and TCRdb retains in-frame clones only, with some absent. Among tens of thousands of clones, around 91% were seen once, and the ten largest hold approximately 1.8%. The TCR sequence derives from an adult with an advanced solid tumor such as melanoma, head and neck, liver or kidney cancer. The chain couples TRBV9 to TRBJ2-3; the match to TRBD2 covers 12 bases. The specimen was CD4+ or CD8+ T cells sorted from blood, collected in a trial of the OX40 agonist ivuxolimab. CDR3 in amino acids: CASSYFLAGGADTQYF. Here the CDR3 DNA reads TGTGCCAGCAGCTACTTCCTAGCGGGGGGGGCAGATACGCAGTATTTT.